This TCR beta chain was sequenced for a study of OX40 agonist ivuxolimab in advanced cancers. Overall study context: Patients receiving dose escalation had hepatocellular carcinoma, melanoma, renal cell or head and neck cancer. A male proportion of about 86% was recorded, with mean age approximately 56 years and range roughly 23 to 90.

Patients with autoimmune history or systemic immunosuppression were excluded. Method: immunoSEQ multiplex PCR; TCRdb's copy keeps in-frame clones and lacks some. The sample consists of under 50,000 clones, approximately 80% of them appearing once. This CDR3 has 15 residues. Per the germline V gene, CDR1 is MGHRA and CDR2 is YSYEKL. V was clipped by 2 bases and J by 7 bases, with 17 bases between them. Study-level points and caveats: In CD8+ T cells, expanded clones were on average more numerous than in CD4+.

Worth noting for this clone: Antigen unknown.

The material sequenced was CD4+ or CD8+ T cells sorted from blood, taken in a trial of the OX40 agonist ivuxolimab. The TCR was taken from an adult with an advanced solid tumor such as melanoma, head and neck, liver or kidney cancer. The V and J genes are TRBV4-1 and TRBJ2-5, with D possibly being TRBD2 (6 bases). The CDR3 nucleotides read TGCGCCAGCAGCCAACTGAAACTAGCCCAGCGGACCCAGTACTTC. Protein: CASSQLKLAQRTQYF.